This entry lists 14 T cell receptor beta chains sequenced from one sample in a study of spatial heterogeneity in lung cancer (dated by TCRdb to about 2019). Library method: 5' RACE. Sequenced on a NextSeq 500. TCRdb reran the public reads through fastp at Q25 and MiXCR, keeping productive beta chains. A single entry per CDR3 protein holds the most common genes and DNA from its merged rows. Recorded for this sample are 30,000 to 40,000 distinct CDR3 sequences; roughly 5.2% of them occurred a single time. Together, the top ten hold 25% to 30% of the sample. The time point label, read with the paper, signifies: sample taken at primary tumor resection. This specimen consisted of PBMCs, obtained at surgery. The receptors were gathered from a female donor with early-stage non-small cell lung cancer.

Ten or more counts support this clonotype. This chain links TRBV5-1 with TRBJ1-2, with 9 positions matching TRBD1. The CDR3 has 15 amino acids. Germline V lookup: CDR1 SGHRS, CDR2 YFSETQ. The J segment lost 6 bases and the V segment lost 0 bases, leaving 6 bases of the junction unmatched. CDR3 nucleotide sequence: TGCGCCAGCAGCTTGGCCCGGACAGGGGACGATGGCTACACCTTC. Translating gives CASSLARTGDDGYTF.

Worth noting for this clonotype: The junction does not match germline at one end; this may be a read error. The rearrangement joins TRBV27 to TRBJ1-1; D remains unclear. Germline lookup yields CDR1 MNHEY and CDR2 SMNVEV (reference sequence). There are 13 residues in the CDR3. CDR3 amino acids: CASSLSVGGEAVF. The CDR3 DNA is TGTGCCAGCAGCCTATCGGTGGGCGGTGAAGCTGTCTTT.

This clonotype was counted ten times or more. The rearrangement joins TRBV6-5 to TRBJ1-4; 8 nucleotides align to TRBD1. Germline CDR1 reads MNHEY; CDR2 reads SVGAGI. This CDR3 has 14 residues. V lost 7 bases and J lost 5; bases outside the gene matches: 6. CDR3 region: CASKMDRVNEKLFF. The CDR3 nucleotides read TGTGCCAGCAAAATGGACAGGGTAAATGAAAAACTGTTTTTT.

The rearrangement joins TRBV20-1 to TRBJ2-2; 8 bases are a match to TRBD1. Germline V gene lookup returns CDR1 DFQATT and CDR2 SNEGSKA (reference sequence). This CDR3 spans 15 amino acids. CDR3 in amino acids: CSGRATGGSTGELFF. CDR3 nucleotide sequence: TGCAGCGGACGAGCTACAGGGGGGAGCACCGGGGAGCTGTTTTTT.

This clonotype came up a few times. The V and J genes are TRBV2 and TRBJ1-2, with D uncertain. CDR1 is SNHLY and CDR2 is FYNNEI in the germline V gene. This CDR3 region has 13 residues. V lost 3 bases to trimming and J lost 4 bases, with 9 bases between them. The CDR3 DNA sequence: TGTGCCAGCAGTGATTCGGAAGGCTATGGCTACACCTTC. Translated: CASSDSEGYGYTF.

This clonotype was seen many times. The J gene is TRBJ2-3, the V gene TRBV9; either TRBD1 or TRBD2 may supply D (6 bases each). V lost 3 bases, J lost 6 bases, and 14 bases lay in between. The CDR3 sequence is 14 residues long. CDR1 is SGDLS, CDR2 YYNGEE, per germline. This CDR3 reads CASSERGVRDTQYF. The CDR3 coding sequence is TGTGCCAGCAGCGAGAGGGGGGTCAGGGATACGCAGTATTTT.

This clonotype was recorded many times. The chain is built from TRBV3-1 and TRBJ1-5; D unclear. Trimming cost V 4 bases and J 7 bases, with 11 bases left between them. The CDR3 loop spans 13 amino acids. CDR1 LGHDT and CDR2 YNNKEL come from the germline V gene (reference sequence). CDR3 residues: CASSPPGRQPQHF. The CDR3 nucleotides read TGTGCCAGCAGCCCGCCGGGGAGGCAGCCCCAGCATTTT.

This clonotype appeared many times. The chain combines TRBV20-1 with TRBJ2-6, with 8 positions matching TRBD1. The germline V gene has CDR1 DFQATT and CDR2 SNEGSKA (reference sequence). The CDR3 consists of 16 residues. V was pared by 5 bases and J by 2 bases, with 8 bases of the junction left unmatched. The CDR3 coding sequence is TGCAGTGCTCCGCTTGCAGGGGGCCCTGGGGCCAACGTCCTGACTTTC. It translates to CSAPLAGGPGANVLTF.

This clonotype occurred a few times. V gene TRBV5-1 combines with J gene TRBJ2-5; D unclear. The V and J ends lost 1 base and 3 bases respectively, with 10 bases between them. There are 14 residues in the CDR3. Germline V gene data show CDR1 as SGHRS and CDR2 as YFSETQ. CDR3 protein: CASSLSGGEETQYF. Here the CDR3 DNA reads TGCGCCAGCAGCTTGAGTGGTGGAGAAGAGACCCAGTACTTC. The full variable domain, with the rest looked up from reference TRBV5-1 and TRBJ2-5, is KAGVTQTPRYLIKTRGQQVTLSCSPISGHRSVSWYQQTPGQGLQFLFEYFSETQRNKGNFPGRFSGRQFSNSRSEMNVSTLELGDSALYLCASSLSGGEETQYFGPGTRLLVL.

In this sample, this clonotype turned up many times. The V and J genes are TRBV5-6 and TRBJ2-5; TRBD1 is a possible D gene (6 bases). Trimming removed 4 bases from V and 0 bases from J, with 13 bases in between. This CDR3 has 15 amino acids. Germline CDR1 and CDR2: SGHDT and YYEEEE. As DNA, the CDR3 is TGTGCCAGCAGCATGGGGACAACGTACCAAGAGACCCAGTACTTC. Translating it yields CASSMGTTYQETQYF.

This clonotype has only a few counts. The rearrangement joins TRBV24-1 to TRBJ2-5, with 11 bases identical to TRBD2. CDR3 length: 16 residues. CDR1 is KGHDR and CDR2 is SFDVKD in the germline V gene. The V segment lost 4 bases and the J segment 3 bases; nucleotides outside the gene matches: 6. The CDR3 nucleotides are TGTGCCACCAGTGACCCGCTAGCGGGGGGTAAAGAGACCCAGTACTTC. It codes for CATSDPLAGGKETQYF.

The sample holds many counts of this clonotype. The genes are TRBV4-1 and TRBJ1-5; 7 bases match TRBD1. The CDR3 is 16 amino acids. CDR1 and CDR2 from the germline V gene are MGHRA and YSYEKL. Germline trimming cut 2 bases from V and 10 bases from J; bases unmatched to any gene: 14. The CDR3: CASSQPGGRGPRPQHF. CDR3 nucleotides: TGCGCCAGCAGCCAACCAGGGGGACGTGGCCCTCGCCCCCAGCATTTT.

This clonotype is categorized as medium-sized. V and J are TRBV7-3 and TRBJ2-1, with 14 bases lining up with TRBD2. This CDR3 is 15 amino acids long. Germline CDR1 SGHTA, CDR2 FQGTGA. Trimming cost V 8 bases and J 0 bases; bases outside gene matches: 0. The CDR3 here is CASGLAGGSYNEQFF. The CDR3 DNA reads as TGTGCCAGCGGACTAGCGGGGGGCTCCTACAATGAGCAGTTCTTC.

This clonotype was seen a handful of times. The chain couples TRBV4-3 to TRBJ1-5, with D unresolved. Germline CDR1 and CDR2: LGHNA and YSLEER. Trimming took off 3 bases at V and 2 bases at J, with 8 bases between the two ends. The CDR3 totals 14 residues. The CDR3 sequence: CASSQEPRNQPQHF. The CDR3 bases are TGCGCCAGCAGCCAGGAACCGCGCAATCAGCCCCAGCATTTT.